The next 27 T cell receptor beta chains were all read from a single sample in a study of control samples from healthy donors and cancer patients. This table comes from immunoSEQ multiplex PCR, and its TCRdb copy is limited to in-frame clones, with some not included. Here the sample spans roughly 170,000 clones, 90% to 95% being singletons. Sequencing used blood. Every receptor here comes from a man aged 18 to 30 in good health.

The chain uses TRBV7-2 and TRBJ2-5; TRBD2 matches 8 bases. The CDR3 loop spans 14 amino acids. Germline values: CDR1 SGHTA, CDR2 FQGNSA. Losses at the gene ends were 4 bases for V and 10 bases for J; bases not matched to a gene: 11. The CDR3 loop is CASSSTSGPGDQYF. The DNA for the CDR3 is TGTGCCAGCAGCTCCACTAGCGGTCCGGGGGACCAGTACTTC.

The rearrangement uses TRBV5-1 and TRBJ2-7, with D perhaps assigned TRBD1 or TRBD2 (5 bases each). Germline CDR1 reads SGHRS; CDR2 reads YFSETQ. V was clipped by 4 bases and J by 4 bases, with 21 bases between them. This CDR3 region has 16 residues. The CDR3 here is CASSLQGQLGEYEQYF. Written as DNA, the CDR3 is TGCGCCAGCAGCCTGCAAGGGCAACTAGGGGAGTACGAGCAGTACTTC.

The chain combines TRBV28 with TRBJ2-7; D call uncertain. V lost 2 bases, J lost 5 bases, and 13 bases lay in between. The CDR3 contains 14 residues. CDR1 and CDR2 (germline): MDHEN, SYDVKM. The CDR3 here is CASSLEAEEHEQYF. DNA of the CDR3: TGTGCCAGCAGTTTAGAGGCAGAAGAACACGAGCAGTACTTC. Looking up the rest from reference TRBV28 and TRBJ2-7 gives the full variable domain: DVKVTQSSRYLVKRTGEKVFLECVQDMDHENMFWYRQDPGLGLRLIYFSYDVKMKEKGDIPEGYSVSREKKERFSLILESASTNQTSMYLCASSLEAEEHEQYFGPGTRLTVT.

The gene calls are TRBV19 and TRBJ1-1; D is undetermined. Trimming removed 3 bases from V and 5 bases from J, with 10 bases in between. The CDR3 sequence is 13 residues long. The germline V gene encodes CDR1 LNHDA and CDR2 SQIVND (reference sequence). CDR3 DNA sequence: TGTGCCAGTAGTATTCTTGGGAGGACTGAAGCTTTCTTT. It specifies CASSILGRTEAFF.

This clone was recorded only once. The rearrangement joins TRBV7-9 to TRBJ1-1; no clear D. This CDR3 is built from 12 residues. Per germline, CDR1 SEHNR and CDR2 FQNEAQ (reference sequence). V was cut by 2 bases and J by 11 bases, with 12 bases left in between. CDR3: CASSLNGDGAFF. The CDR3 DNA reads as TGTGCCAGCAGCTTAAACGGGGATGGGGCTTTCTTT.

The chain couples TRBV19 to TRBJ1-2; a weak D match, TRBD1 (5 bases). Trimming removed 3 bases from V and 8 bases from J, with 13 bases in between. The CDR3 has 13 residues. Germline V gene lookup returns CDR1 LNHDA and CDR2 SQIVND (reference sequence). CDR3 region: CASSMAGKDGYTF. CDR3 nucleotides: TGTGCCAGTAGTATGGCAGGGAAAGACGGCTACACCTTC.

The chain couples TRBV5-5 to TRBJ2-2, with unresolved D. The V end lost 4 bases, the J end lost 7 bases, and 8 bases lay between the germline ends. The germline CDR1 and CDR2 sequences are SGHKS and YYEKEE (reference sequence). The CDR3 consists of 12 residues. CDR3 in DNA: TGTGCCAGCAGCCTCTCACTCGGGGAGCTGTTTTTT. It specifies CASSLSLGELFF.

The chain links TRBV12-3 or TRBV12-4 to TRBJ2-3; D not resolved. This CDR3 contains 11 residues. The V end lost 6 bases, the J end lost 4 bases, and 5 bases lay between the germline ends. In nucleotides, the CDR3 is TGTGCCAGCAGCTTATCAGATACGCAGTATTTT. Amino acid sequence: CASSLSDTQYF.

The chain carries TRBV5-1 and TRBJ2-3; tentatively, D is TRBD2 (6 bases). Germline loops: CDR1 SGHRS, CDR2 YFSETQ. Trimming removed 0 bases from V and 11 bases from J, with 10 bases in between. The CDR3 contains 12 residues. CDR3 bases: TGCGCCAGCAGCTTGGCAGGGCGGGGGCAGTATTTT. The encoded protein is CASSLAGRGQYF.

V usage is TRBV7-3 and J usage is TRBJ2-7; 12 nucleotides line up with TRBD2. V lost 5 bases and J lost 4; bases outside the gene matches: 6. This CDR3 has 15 amino acids. The germline gives CDR1 SGHTA, CDR2 FQGTGA. The CDR3 region is CASSRSSGGAYEQYF. CDR3 coding DNA: TGTGCCAGCAGCCGATCTAGCGGGGGGGCGTACGAGCAGTACTTC.

The gene calls are TRBV27 and TRBJ1-2; D possibly corresponds to TRBD1 (6 bases). The CDR3 contains 14 residues. Per germline, CDR1 MNHEY and CDR2 SMNVEV (reference sequence). V was trimmed by 3 bases and J by 4 bases, leaving 12 bases between them. Here the CDR3 reads CASSFPRGIYGYTF. DNA for the CDR3: TGTGCCAGCAGTTTTCCCAGGGGAATCTATGGCTACACCTTC.

In this sample, this clone turned up a few times. In nucleotides, the CDR3 is TGTGCCAGCTTTAGCAATCAGCCCCAGCATTTT. Amino acid sequence: CASFSNQPQHF. J is TRBJ1-5 and V is TRBV5-3; D unresolved. TRBV5-3 is noted as an ORF with a role that remains uncertain. The CDR3 extends over 11 amino acids. V dropped 8 bases and J dropped 0 bases, with 3 bases sitting between them.

The V call is TRBV19, the J call TRBJ1-5; TRBD1 matches 7 bases. This CDR3 has 13 residues. Looked up from germline, CDR1 is LNHDA and CDR2 is SQIVND (reference sequence). Trimming took 8 bases from V and 2 from J; bases not matched to a gene: 3. CDR3 sequence reads: CASVDRGNQPQHF. DNA of the CDR3: TGTGCCAGTGTTGACAGGGGCAATCAGCCCCAGCATTTT. The full variable domain, with the rest looked up from reference TRBV19 and TRBJ1-5, is DGGITQSPKYLFRKEGQNVTLSCEQNLNHDAMYWYRQDPGQGLRLIYYSQIVNDFQKGDIAEGYSVSREKKESFPLTVTSAQKNPTAFYLCASVDRGNQPQHFGDGTRLSIL.

The V call is TRBV28, the J call TRBJ1-4; D is unclear. Germline CDR1 MDHEN, CDR2 SYDVKM. The V gene lost 1 base and the J gene lost 10 bases, with 10 bases spanning the gap. The CDR3 runs 13 residues. CDR3 loop: CASSLLGGLKLFF. The CDR3 DNA sequence: TGTGCCAGCAGTTTATTGGGTGGCTTAAAACTGTTTTTT.

This CDR3 reads CASSYRGQFSGEQYF. CDR3 bases: TGTGCCAGCAGTTACCGGGGACAGTTTTCAGGCGAGCAGTACTTC. The chain carries TRBV6-5 and TRBJ2-7, with 7 bases that match TRBD1. V was pared by 2 bases and J by 6 bases, with 10 bases of the junction left unmatched. Germline V gene sequence: CDR1 MNHEY, CDR2 SVGAGI. The CDR3 has 15 residues.

This clone has just one count. J is TRBJ2-1 and V is TRBV3-1 (or the pseudogene TRBV3-2); 7 bases map to TRBD2. V shed 5 bases, J shed 5 bases, and the junction held 6 bases outside the gene matches. The CDR3 consists of 14 residues. Germline V gene sequence: CDR1 LGHDT, CDR2 YNNKEL (reference sequence). The CDR3 loop reads CASSASSGDNEQFF. In DNA, the CDR3 is TGTGCCAGCAGCGCGTCTAGCGGAGACAATGAGCAGTTCTTC.

This chain connects TRBV6-1 to TRBJ1-6; D remains ambiguous. CDR3 size: 16 residues. Per the germline V gene, CDR1 is MNHNS and CDR2 is SASEGT. V was shortened by 0 bases and J by 6 bases, with 12 bases between the two germline ends. The CDR3 region is CASSEAGRSLNSPLHF. The CDR3 coding sequence is TGTGCCAGCAGTGAAGCGGGCAGAAGCCTTAATTCACCCCTCCACTTT.

This clone was recorded a few times. V gene TRBV25-1 combines with J gene TRBJ2-7; D call uncertain. The V gene lost 3 bases and the J gene lost 2 bases, with 5 bases spanning the gap. This CDR3 is 12 amino acids long. Germline CDR1 MGHDK, CDR2 SYGVNS. The CDR3 here is CASSDRPYEQYF. The CDR3, as DNA: TGTGCCAGCAGTGACAGGCCCTACGAGCAGTACTTC.

The chain is built from TRBV18 and TRBJ2-6; D gene ambiguous. Trimming stripped 3 bases from V and 8 bases from J, with 17 bases between. Germline CDR1 is KGHSH and CDR2 is LQKENI. The CDR3 spans 16 residues. DNA of the CDR3: TGTGCCAGCTCACCCCTCGGAAACCCGCCGACCAACGTCCTGACTTTC. It encodes CASSPLGNPPTNVLTF.

The chain has TRBV9 and TRBJ2-3, with D unclear. Germline V lookup: CDR1 SGDLS, CDR2 YYNGEE. The CDR3 is 13 residues long. Deletions cut 3 bases from V and 8 bases from J, with 13 bases between. The CDR3 bases are TGTGCCAGCAGCGAGAGACCTAGGGCTACGCAGTATTTT. Translation: CASSERPRATQYF.

This sequence joins TRBV5-1 and TRBJ2-2; 8 bases match TRBD1. V was clipped by 3 bases and J by 2 bases; unmatched bases: 3. Per the germline V gene, CDR1 is SGHRS and CDR2 is YFSETQ. The CDR3 is made up of 15 amino acids. Here the CDR3 DNA reads TGCGCCAGCAGCTCGACAGGGGCTAACACCGGGGAGCTGTTTTTT. Translated: CASSSTGANTGELFF.

The chain links TRBV12-5 to TRBJ2-3, with 8 bases matching TRBD2. Germline V gives CDR1 LGHNT, CDR2 FRNRAP. V was clipped by 4 bases and J by 4 bases; unmatched bases: 4. This CDR3 has 14 residues. CDR3 region: CASGYSGVADTQYF. The CDR3 DNA sequence: TGTGCTAGTGGTTATAGCGGGGTGGCAGATACGCAGTATTTT.

J is TRBJ1-1 and V is TRBV2; 8 bases map to TRBD1. The V gene end was trimmed by 5 bases and the J gene end by 6 bases; junction bases not matched to a gene: 8. The CDR3 totals 14 residues. Germline V gene data show CDR1 as SNHLY and CDR2 as FYNNEI. CDR3 sequence (DNA): TGTGCCAGCAGTTTCGGACAGGGTTCCTCTGAAGCTTTCTTT. This sequence encodes CASSFGQGSSEAFF.

The chain couples TRBV7-3 to TRBJ2-1, with 8 bases matching TRBD2. The CDR3 is 16 amino acids. The V gene end was trimmed by 5 bases and the J gene end by 6 bases; junction bases not matched to a gene: 12. CDR1 and CDR2 from the germline V gene are SGHTA and FQGTGA. The CDR3: CASSPRTGGRFNEQFF. The DNA of the CDR3 is TGTGCCAGCAGCCCCAGAACGGGGGGGCGGTTCAATGAGCAGTTCTTC. The full variable domain, with the rest looked up from reference TRBV7-3 and TRBJ2-1, is GAGVSQTPSNKVTEKGKYVELRCDPISGHTALYWYRQSLGQGPEFLIYFQGTGAADDSGLPNDRFFAVRPEGSVSTLKIQRTERGDSAVYLCASSPRTGGRFNEQFFGPGTRLTVL.

The J gene is TRBJ1-5, the V gene TRBV30, with TRBD1 identical over 9 bases. CDR3 size: 17 residues. The V gene's germline CDR1 is GTSNPN and CDR2 SVGIG (reference sequence). V trimming: 0 bases; J trimming: 2 bases; junction bases outside the gene matches: 8. Here the CDR3 DNA reads TGTGCCTGGAGTGTAAGTAGGACAGGGGCGGGCAATCAGCCCCAGCATTTT. Translation gives CAWSVSRTGAGNQPQHF.

The rearrangement joins TRBV5-1 to TRBJ1-1, with a weak D call TRBD1 (6 bases). This CDR3 contains 13 residues. Per germline, CDR1 SGHRS and CDR2 YFSETQ. V gave up 1 base and J gave up 3 bases, with 7 bases separating them. CDR3 sequence (DNA): TGCGCCAGCAGCTTGAGGGGGTACACTGAAGCTTTCTTT. This sequence encodes CASSLRGYTEAFF.

A remark on this clone: Other nucleotide sequences from this sample produce the same CDR3. The chain uses TRBV6-1 and TRBJ2-7; D not certain. V was clipped by 1 base and J by 2 bases, with 9 bases between them. Germline V gene data show CDR1 as MNHNS and CDR2 as SASEGT. The CDR3 runs to 14 residues. DNA of the CDR3: TGTGCCAGCAGTGAAGTCGGCACAGCCTACGAGCAGTACTTC. This encodes CASSEVGTAYEQYF.